This T cell receptor (beta chain) stems from a study of cytomegalovirus exposure and HLA in healthy donors. This clone was found a few times. What it binds is unknown. The PCR had 60 Vbeta and 13 Jbeta primers. TCRdb's table, derived via immunoSEQ multiplex PCR, lists solely in-frame clones and lacks some. The sample records some 170,000 clones, 60% to 80% being singletons. Study-wide results and limits: In a later analysis, TCR association rates varied by HLA locus: DRB1 most, HLA-C fewest. The authors confirmed in vitro that three CMV-associated chains were specific for CMV antigens. The authors considered a cluster of highly shared sequence variants likely to be a sequencing artifact. Looking again later, the authors saw that most CMV-associated TCR beta chains seemed HLA-restricted.

This clonotype originated in a man aged 40-50 years in good health and CMV-seropositive. The sample comprised PBMCs.

The CDR3 loop is CASSQASGRIYNEQFF. The CDR3 DNA is TGTGCCAGCAGCCAAGCCAGCGGGAGAATCTACAATGAGCAGTTCTTC. V and J are TRBV14 and TRBJ2-1; 8 nucleotides align to TRBD2. V lost 1 base, J lost 3 bases, and 5 bases stayed unmatched. This CDR3 is built from 16 residues. Germline V lookup: CDR1 SGHDN, CDR2 FVKESK. Variable domain in full (rest from reference TRBV14 and TRBJ2-1): EAGVTQFPSHSVIEKGQTVTLRCDPISGHDNLYWYRRVMGKEIKFLLHFVKESKQDESGMPNNRFLAERTGGTYSTLKVQPAELEDSGVYFCASSQASGRIYNEQFFGPGTRLTVL.